A single sample gave rise to the 32 T cell receptor beta chains below, sequenced in a study of control samples from healthy donors and cancer patients. Measured with immunoSEQ multiplex PCR; TCRdb has only the in-frame clones, and not every one. The repertoire holds roughly 130,000 clones, with roughly 90% as singletons. The sample was blood. These receptor sequences come from a young man in good health.

This chain uses TRBV15 with TRBJ1-2; D remains unclear. With 0 bases removed from V and 2 bases from J, the gap between germline ends came to 7 bases. The CDR3 sequence is 14 residues long. Germline values: CDR1 LNHNV, CDR2 YYDKDF (reference sequence). DNA for the CDR3: TGTGCCACCAGCAGAGAGGGCGGAAACTATGGCTACACCTTC. It specifies CATSREGGNYGYTF.

The V and J genes are TRBV4-2 and TRBJ1-4, with TRBD1 identical over 11 bases. The junction had 5 bases not matched to a gene; V was cut back by 1 base and J by 7 bases. The germline V gene has CDR1 LGHNA and CDR2 YNFKEQ. The length of the CDR3 is 16 residues. The CDR3 spells CASSQGDRGYGEKLFF. The CDR3 nucleotides are TGTGCCAGCAGCCAAGGGGACAGGGGGTACGGTGAAAAACTGTTTTTT.

The genes are TRBV9 and TRBJ2-2; the D gene is possibly TRBD2 (6 bases). The V gene lost 0 bases and the J gene lost 5 bases, with 11 bases spanning the gap. This CDR3 is 15 amino acids long. Germline CDR1 SGDLS, CDR2 YYNGEE. CDR3 protein: CASSVGAAGTGELFF. Written as DNA, the CDR3 is TGTGCCAGCAGCGTAGGTGCCGCGGGGACCGGGGAGCTGTTTTTT.

This chain connects TRBV25-1 to TRBJ1-1, with a possible D match to TRBD1 (5 bases). CDR3 size: 12 residues. Germline V gives CDR1 MGHDK, CDR2 SYGVNS. Trimming shortened V by 6 bases and J by 6 bases, and 11 bases separated the two germline ends. The CDR3 region is CASSSQVSEAFF. The CDR3 nucleotides read TGTGCCAGCAGCTCACAGGTCTCTGAAGCTTTCTTT. The full variable domain, in which reference TRBV25-1 and TRBJ1-1 provide the parts outside the CDR3, is EADIYQTPRYLVIGTGKKITLECSQTMGHDKMYWYQQDPGMELHLIHYSYGVNSTEKGDLSSESTVSRIRTEHFPLTLESARPSHTSQYLCASSSQVSEAFFGQGTRLTVV.

This sequence joins TRBV12-3 or TRBV12-4 and TRBJ1-1, with TRBD1 as a possible D gene (6 bases). The CDR3 consists of 13 residues. The V and J ends lost 6 bases and 4 bases respectively, with 12 bases between them. CDR3 sequence reads: CASRIRGPTEAFF. Written as DNA, the CDR3 is TGTGCCAGCAGGATCAGGGGTCCCACTGAAGCTTTCTTT.

The rearrangement joins TRBV24-1 to TRBJ1-4; D call uncertain. Germline loops: CDR1 KGHDR, CDR2 SFDVKD. The V end lost 5 bases, the J end lost 6 bases, and 12 bases lay between the germline ends. The CDR3 totals 14 residues. The CDR3 loop reads CATSAGFGDEKLFF. The CDR3 nucleotides read TGTGCCACCAGTGCTGGGTTCGGGGATGAAAAACTGTTTTTT.

The J gene is TRBJ2-1, the V gene TRBV27; 9 bases agree with TRBD2. The CDR3 length is 13 residues. J gave up 8 bases and V 5 bases, and 4 bases lay outside the gene matches. Germline loops: CDR1 MNHEY, CDR2 SMNVEV (reference sequence). As DNA, the CDR3 is TGTGCCAGCAGTCGGGGACTAGCCGATGAGCAGTTCTTC. It encodes CASSRGLADEQFF.

The chain couples TRBV4-3 to TRBJ1-5; D is unclear. The germline V gene encodes CDR1 LGHNA and CDR2 YSLEER. The CDR3 totals 13 residues. V lost 1 base and J lost 4, with 5 bases in between. CDR3 region: CASSQGGNQPQHF. The CDR3 nucleotides read TGCGCCAGCAGCCAAGGGGGTAATCAGCCCCAGCATTTT.

The CDR3 sequence: CASSLDAGYTF. In nucleotides, the CDR3 is TGTGCCAGCAGCTTGGATGCGGGCTACACCTTC. This sequence joins TRBV5-6 and TRBJ1-2, with D uncertain. Germline assignment: CDR1 SGHDT and CDR2 YYEEEE. The germline V and J ends were trimmed by 0 bases and 8 bases, with 5 bases remaining between them. The CDR3 length is 11 residues.

This clone occurred once. The chain couples TRBV6-2 or TRBV6-3 to TRBJ2-3; TRBD2 agrees at 7 bases. V lost 0 bases to trimming and J lost 0 bases; unmatched junction nucleotides: 9. This CDR3 contains 18 residues. Germline V lookup: CDR1 MNHEY, CDR2 SVGEGT. The CDR3 is CASSYSTTSSSSTDTQYF. Here the CDR3 DNA reads TGTGCCAGCAGTTACTCGACGACTAGCAGCTCTAGCACAGATACGCAGTATTTT.

V gene TRBV7-9 combines with J gene TRBJ2-5, with D possibly TRBD2 on 5 matching bases. Per germline, CDR1 SEHNR and CDR2 FQNEAQ (reference sequence). Trimming pared 4 bases from V and 5 bases from J, leaving 11 bases between. This CDR3 has 13 residues. CDR3 sequence reads: CASSWTPRETQYF. CDR3 in DNA: TGTGCCAGCAGCTGGACTCCTCGGGAGACCCAGTACTTC. Supplemented by reference TRBV7-9 and TRBJ2-5, the full variable domain reads DTGVSQNPRHKITKRGQNVTFRCDPISEHNRLYWYRQTLGQGPEFLTYFQNEAQLEKSRLLSDRFSAERPKGSFSTLEIQRTEQGDSAMYLCASSWTPRETQYFGPGTRLLVL.

The chain joins TRBV27 to TRBJ2-2, with 13 bases identical to TRBD2. V shed 1 base, J shed 5 bases, and the junction held 4 bases outside the gene matches. This CDR3 comprises 17 residues. Germline CDR1 reads MNHEY; CDR2 reads SMNVEV (reference sequence). CDR3 nucleotides: TGTGCCAGCAGTTTATTCGGACTAGCGGGAGTTACCGGGGAGCTGTTTTTT. It is translated as CASSLFGLAGVTGELFF.

The chain combines TRBV5-6 with TRBJ2-3, with D possibly TRBD2 on 6 matching bases. The ends were cut back, 3 bases at V and 6 bases at J, with 14 bases in the middle. The CDR3 is 14 residues long. The germline gives CDR1 SGHDT, CDR2 YYEEEE. The CDR3 coding sequence is TGTGCCAGCAGCTCCGGGAGATCCCCCGATACGCAGTATTTT. Translating gives CASSSGRSPDTQYF.

This clone appeared a single time. The chain carries TRBV14 and TRBJ1-4, with 10 bases lining up with TRBD1. CDR3 length: 14 residues. The germline gives CDR1 SGHDN, CDR2 FVKESK. The junction had 3 bases not matched to a gene; V was cut back by 6 bases and J by 5 bases. CDR3 coding DNA: TGTGCCAGCAGTTGGACAGGGGGGAATGAAAAACTGTTTTTT. It codes for CASSWTGGNEKLFF.

The chain combines TRBV9 with TRBJ2-1; D assignment may be TRBD1 or TRBD2 (5 bases each). The germline CDR1 and CDR2 sequences are SGDLS and YYNGEE. This CDR3 has 15 amino acids. The ends were cut back, 3 bases at V and 0 bases at J, with 10 bases in the middle. CDR3: CASSAGPSSYNEQFF. In DNA form, the CDR3 reads TGTGCCAGCAGCGCGGGACCGAGCTCCTACAATGAGCAGTTCTTC.

This rearrangement joins TRBV18 to TRBJ1-4; TRBD1 might be the D (6 bases). V lost 5 bases and J 5 bases, leaving 15 bases between the germline ends. Looked up from germline, CDR1 is KGHSH and CDR2 is LQKENI. CDR3 length: 15 residues. CDR3 in DNA: TGTGCCAGCTCAAATGACAGGCTTCCGAATGAAAAACTGTTTTTT. Translated: CASSNDRLPNEKLFF.

This clone appeared a single time. The chain is built from TRBV30 and TRBJ2-5, with TRBD2 matching 9 bases. Trimming removed 8 bases from V and 5 bases from J; junction bases left unmatched: 12. CDR3 length equals 14 residues. Germline-derived CDR1 and CDR2 are GTSNPN and SVGIG (reference sequence). The CDR3 DNA sequence: TGTGCCCTTAGCGGGGGCCGGGTGGGGGAGACCCAGTACTTC. It specifies CALSGGRVGETQYF.

V usage is TRBV7-9 and J usage is TRBJ1-3, with D tentatively TRBD1 (6 bases). From germline, CDR1 is SEHNR and CDR2 FQNEAQ (reference sequence). Trimming took off 5 bases at V and 2 bases at J, with 13 bases between the two ends. The CDR3 extends over 15 amino acids. For the CDR3, the DNA is TGTGCCAGCAGCCCCGACAGGCCCGCTGGAAACACCATATATTTT. This translates into CASSPDRPAGNTIYF.

This clone was found once. CDR3 nucleotides: TGTGCCAGCAGCGTAGGAGGACTAGCGGTGGGGGAGACCCAGTACTTC. This gives the protein CASSVGGLAVGETQYF. This chain links TRBV9 with TRBJ2-5; 10 positions agree with TRBD2. J was trimmed by 5 bases and V by 0 bases; bases with no gene match: 7. Germline loops: CDR1 SGDLS, CDR2 YYNGEE. This CDR3 region has 16 residues. The whole variable domain, filled in from reference TRBV9 and TRBJ2-5, reads DSGVTQTPKHLITATGQRVTLRCSPRSGDLSVYWYQQSLDQGLQFLIQYYNGEERAKGNILERFSAQQFPDLHSELNLSSLELGDSALYFCASSVGGLAVGETQYFGPGTRLLVL.

Remarks on this clone: This same CDR3 is encoded by further DNA sequences in the sample. CDR3 region: CASSLDGNSGNTIYF. The CDR3 DNA is TGTGCCAGCAGCTTAGACGGCAACTCTGGAAACACCATATATTTT. The chain recombines TRBV7-8 with TRBJ1-3, with unresolved D. This CDR3 contains 15 residues. CDR1 and CDR2 from the germline V gene are SGHVS and FQNEAQ. V was pared by 1 base and J by 0 bases, with 7 bases between.

This chain connects TRBV24-1 to TRBJ2-1; D ambiguous. The CDR3 is 12 amino acids. Germline V gives CDR1 KGHDR, CDR2 SFDVKD. Trimming shortened V by 4 bases and J by 5 bases, and 5 bases separated the two germline ends. The CDR3 here is CATSERNNEQFF. In DNA, the CDR3 is TGTGCCACCAGTGAACGGAACAATGAGCAGTTCTTC.

The V gene is TRBV7-2, the J gene TRBJ2-1; tentatively, D is TRBD1 (6 bases). Trimming left V 5 bases short and J 6 bases short, with 17 bases between. There are 15 residues in the CDR3. Germline V gene sequence: CDR1 SGHTA, CDR2 FQGNSA. The CDR3 reads CASSRTGTLSNEQFF. Written as DNA, the CDR3 is TGTGCCAGCAGCCGCACCGGGACATTAAGCAATGAGCAGTTCTTC.

The chain carries TRBV3-1 (or the pseudogene TRBV3-2) and TRBJ2-5; D is unresolved. Germline V gene data show CDR1 as LGHDT and CDR2 as YNNKEL (reference sequence). The germline V and J ends were trimmed by 1 base and 5 bases, with 5 bases remaining between them. The CDR3 has 12 amino acids. CDR3 protein: CASSQVYETQYF. For the CDR3, the DNA is TGTGCCAGCAGCCAAGTCTATGAGACCCAGTACTTC.

This clone was seen a handful of times. The chain is built from TRBV5-1 and TRBJ2-2; D is possibly TRBD2 (6 bases). The germline gives CDR1 SGHRS, CDR2 YFSETQ. This CDR3 is 15 amino acids long. V gave up 2 bases and J gave up 5 bases, with 13 bases separating them. The CDR3 protein is CASSLTAGVTGELFF. Here the CDR3 DNA reads TGCGCCAGCAGCTTAACAGCGGGCGTGACCGGGGAGCTGTTTTTT.

V usage is TRBV28 and J usage is TRBJ1-1; maybe TRBD1 (5 bases). The CDR3 loop spans 14 amino acids. Per the germline V gene, CDR1 is MDHEN and CDR2 is SYDVKM. The germline V and J ends were trimmed by 8 bases and 5 bases, with 18 bases remaining between them. CDR3 sequence reads: CASGSGGAVTEAFF. The DNA for the CDR3 is TGTGCCAGCGGAAGTGGGGGTGCGGTAACTGAAGCTTTCTTT.

This chain links TRBV19 with TRBJ2-1; D uncertain. Germline CDR1 is LNHDA and CDR2 is SQIVND (reference sequence). This CDR3 is built from 18 residues. V was pared by 1 base and J by 5 bases, with 21 bases between. The CDR3 DNA reads TGTGCCAGTAGTATAGGCCGCCTTTCCCCACCCTCAAACAATGAGCAGTTCTTC. This encodes CASSIGRLSPPSNNEQFF.

The sample holds one count of this clone. This sequence joins TRBV12-5 and TRBJ1-5; the D is unclear. Germline CDR1 reads LGHNT; CDR2 reads FRNRAP. The CDR3 is 13 residues long. V dropped 5 bases and J dropped 4 bases, with 9 bases sitting between them. The CDR3 coding sequence is TGTGCTAGTGGTACAAAGGAAAATCAGCCCCAGCATTTT. Its translation: CASGTKENQPQHF.

The J gene is TRBJ2-1, the V gene TRBV5-1; D might be TRBD1 (5 bases). The length of the CDR3 is 15 residues. V lost 3 bases and J 4 bases, leaving 14 bases between the germline ends. Germline CDR1 SGHRS, CDR2 YFSETQ. The CDR3 loop reads CASSYDRSVYNEQFF. As DNA, the CDR3 is TGCGCCAGCAGCTATGACAGATCGGTTTACAATGAGCAGTTCTTC.

The J gene is TRBJ1-2, the V gene TRBV20-1; D not certain. The CDR3 length is 11 residues. Germline V CDR1 and CDR2: DFQATT, SNEGSKA (reference sequence). Trimming removed 0 bases from V and 8 bases from J, with 7 bases in between. The chain's CDR3 is CSAREGNGYTF. The CDR3 DNA reads as TGCAGTGCTAGAGAAGGGAACGGCTACACCTTC.

The chain couples TRBV9 to TRBJ1-6; 7 nucleotides align to TRBD1. In germline, CDR1 is SGDLS, CDR2 YYNGEE. Unmatched junction bases numbered 5, after V lost 0 bases and J lost 8 bases. This CDR3 spans 15 amino acids. CDR3 loop: CASSVGGQNYSPLHF. The CDR3 bases are TGTGCCAGCAGCGTAGGGGGACAGAATTATTCACCCCTCCACTTT.

Concerning this clone itself: Other DNA sequences in this specimen translate into the identical CDR3. The chain has TRBV7-2 and TRBJ2-3; TRBD2 matches at 7 bases. The CDR3 runs 15 residues. Germline V gene lookup returns CDR1 SGHTA and CDR2 FQGNSA. Germline trimming cut 4 bases from V and 0 bases from J; bases unmatched to any gene: 4. The CDR3 is CASSSSGASTDTQYF. The CDR3 DNA follows: TGTGCCAGCAGCTCCAGCGGGGCCAGCACAGATACGCAGTATTTT. Together with reference TRBV7-2 and TRBJ2-3, the CDR3 gives the full variable domain: GAGVSQSPSNKVTEKGKDVELRCDPISGHTALYWYRQSLGQGLEFLIYFQGNSAPDKSGLPSDRFSAERTGGSVSTLTIQRTQQEDSAVYLCASSSSGASTDTQYFGPGTRLTVL.

The genes are TRBV10-3 and TRBJ1-5; D possibly corresponds to TRBD1 (5 bases). V was pared by 0 bases and J by 2 bases, with 14 bases between. Germline V lookup: CDR1 ENHRY, CDR2 SYGVKD. The CDR3 is made up of 17 amino acids. The CDR3 protein is CAISESAGRGGNQPQHF. The CDR3 DNA reads TGTGCCATCAGTGAGTCAGCAGGGAGAGGCGGCAATCAGCCCCAGCATTTT.